The clone carrying this TCR beta chain turned up a few times. This entry comes from a study of blood T cell repertoires in COVID-19. Across the study: The United States, Italy and Spain were the sources of the acute and convalescent COVID-19 samples. Nucleic acid was either cDNA or gDNA, and it came from T cells, B-cell-depleted T cells, or PBMCs.

J was trimmed by 7 bases and V by 5 bases; bases with no gene match: 12. Germline CDR1 is LNHDA and CDR2 is SQIVND (reference sequence). This CDR3 region has 15 residues. Original methodology: Amplifying reference gene primers gave estimates of nucleated cell counts. TCRdb keeps only in-frame clones here, not all; method: immunoSEQ multiplex PCR. V and J calls plus clone size are reproduced from that table; the DNA served to infer D and trimming. The sample has 30,000 to 35,000 clones, over 75% seen once. Sample: peripheral blood. The origin of this receptor is a human donor in a cohort sampled during active COVID-19. This chain connects TRBV19 to TRBJ2-3; the match to TRBD1 covers 7 bases. The CDR3 DNA reads as TGTGCCAGTAGTCTCACTGACAGGGCGCGAAATACGCAGTATTTT. Translating gives CASSLTDRARNTQYF.